The T cell receptor (beta chain) described here comes from a study of cytomegalovirus exposure and HLA in healthy donors. Study-level information: Sequencing of approximately 190 million T cells in an earlier analysis found approximately 120 million unique TCR beta sequences. The study's findings and limits: Later work found most CMV-associated TCR beta chains apparently HLA-restricted. Across donors, presence/absence analyses took sequencing depth to be roughly uniform.

Of note for this clone: The target antigen is unknown.

13 Jbeta primers and 60 Vbeta primers were used for the PCR. TCRdb's table, derived via immunoSEQ multiplex PCR, lists solely in-frame clones and lacks some. The table records tens of thousands of clones, roughly 80% of them present only once. The material sequenced was PBMCs. The TCR sequence derives from a man aged 35 to 55 in good health and CMV-seronegative.

CDR3 sequence (DNA): TGTGCCAGCAGCCCCGACGGGAGTGGGACAGATACGCAGTATTTT. Its protein product is CASSPDGSGTDTQYF. The rearrangement links TRBV4-2 to TRBJ2-3, with D possibly TRBD2 on 6 matching bases. V was shortened by 4 bases and J by 3 bases, with 14 bases between the two germline ends. The CDR3 runs to 15 residues. CDR1 LGHNA and CDR2 YNFKEQ come from the germline V gene.